This paragraph reports one TCR beta chain. The antigen is unknown. This CDR3 contains 15 residues. J gave up 3 bases and V 4 bases, and 4 bases lay outside the gene matches. The germline V gene has CDR1 SGHVS and CDR2 FNYEAQ. This sample stems from a study of T cell repertoires in cytomegalovirus infection. TCRdb reanalysed the reads using MiXCR and keeps one entry per CDR3 protein. The data contain roughly 990,000 distinct CDR3 sequences, around a third of them seen just once; the ten biggest clones take up about 14%. The chain joins TRBV7-6 to TRBJ1-1, with 11 positions matching TRBD1. The sample consisted of cultured CD8+ T cells from PBMCs, taken from culture after CMV antigen stimulation. The receptor's source is a human donor in good health (CMV status not recorded). Some clones in this sample may be carry-over from other donors' samples. CDR3 amino acids: CASSWTGGADTEAFF. The CDR3 coding sequence is TGTGCCAGCAGCTGGACAGGGGGCGCGGACACTGAAGCTTTCTTT.